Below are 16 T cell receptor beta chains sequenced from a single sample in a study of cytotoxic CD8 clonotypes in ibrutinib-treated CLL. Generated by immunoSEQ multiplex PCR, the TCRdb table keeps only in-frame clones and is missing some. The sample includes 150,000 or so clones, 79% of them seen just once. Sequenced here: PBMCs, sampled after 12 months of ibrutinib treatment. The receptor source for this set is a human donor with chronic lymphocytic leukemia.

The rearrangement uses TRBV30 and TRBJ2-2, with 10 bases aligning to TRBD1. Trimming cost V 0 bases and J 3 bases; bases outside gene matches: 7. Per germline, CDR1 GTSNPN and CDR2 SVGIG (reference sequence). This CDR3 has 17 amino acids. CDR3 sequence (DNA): TGTGCCTGGAGTGTAAGGACAGGGGGTCTAGACACCGGGGAGCTGTTTTTT. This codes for CAWSVRTGGLDTGELFF.

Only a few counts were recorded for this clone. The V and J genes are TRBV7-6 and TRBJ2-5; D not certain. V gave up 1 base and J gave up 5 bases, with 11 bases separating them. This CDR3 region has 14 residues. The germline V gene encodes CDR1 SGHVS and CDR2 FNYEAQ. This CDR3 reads CASSLEWGSETQYF. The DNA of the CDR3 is TGTGCCAGCAGCTTAGAATGGGGATCGGAGACCCAGTACTTC.

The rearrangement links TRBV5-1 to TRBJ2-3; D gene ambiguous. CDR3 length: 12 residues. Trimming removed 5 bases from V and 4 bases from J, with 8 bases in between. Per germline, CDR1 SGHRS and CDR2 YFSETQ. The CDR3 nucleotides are TGCGCCAGCAGTTTTCTTTCAGATACGCAGTATTTT. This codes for CASSFLSDTQYF.

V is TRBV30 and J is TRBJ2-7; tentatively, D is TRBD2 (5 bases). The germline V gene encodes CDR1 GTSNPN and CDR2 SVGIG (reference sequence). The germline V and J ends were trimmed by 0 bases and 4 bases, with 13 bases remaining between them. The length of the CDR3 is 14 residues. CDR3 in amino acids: CAWSVLGVRYEQYF. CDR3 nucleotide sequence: TGTGCCTGGAGTGTACTGGGAGTCAGGTACGAGCAGTACTTC. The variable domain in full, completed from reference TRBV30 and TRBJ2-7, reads SQTIHQWPATLVQPVGSPLSLECTVEGTSNPNLYWYRQAAGRGLQLLFYSVGIGQISSEVPQNLSASRPQDRQFILSSKKLLLSDSGFYLCAWSVLGVRYEQYFGPGTRLTVT.

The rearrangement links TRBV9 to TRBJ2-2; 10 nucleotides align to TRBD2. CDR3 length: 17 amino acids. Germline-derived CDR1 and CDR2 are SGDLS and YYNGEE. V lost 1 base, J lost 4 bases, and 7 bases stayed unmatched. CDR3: CASSVSSGSGFTGELFF. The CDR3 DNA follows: TGTGCCAGCAGCGTATCTAGCGGGAGCGGGTTCACCGGGGAGCTGTTTTTT.

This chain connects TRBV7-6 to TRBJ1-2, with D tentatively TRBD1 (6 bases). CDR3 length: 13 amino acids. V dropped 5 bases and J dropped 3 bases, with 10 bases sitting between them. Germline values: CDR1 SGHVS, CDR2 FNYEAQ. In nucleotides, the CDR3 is TGTGCCAGCAGCCCGACAGGCGACTATGGCTACACCTTC. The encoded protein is CASSPTGDYGYTF.

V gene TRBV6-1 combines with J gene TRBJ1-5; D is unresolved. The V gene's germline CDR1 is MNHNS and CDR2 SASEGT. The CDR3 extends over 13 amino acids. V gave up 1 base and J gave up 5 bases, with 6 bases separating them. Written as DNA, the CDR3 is TGTGCCAGCAGTGAAGAGGGTGATCAGCCCCAGCATTTT. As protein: CASSEEGDQPQHF.

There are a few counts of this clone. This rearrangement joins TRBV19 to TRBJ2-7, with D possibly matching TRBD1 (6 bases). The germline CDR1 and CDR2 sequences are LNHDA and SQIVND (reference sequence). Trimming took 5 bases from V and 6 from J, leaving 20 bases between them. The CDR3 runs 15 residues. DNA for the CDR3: TGTGCCAGTAGTTCGACCGGGGCAGGGGATACCGAGCAGTACTTC. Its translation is CASSSTGAGDTEQYF.

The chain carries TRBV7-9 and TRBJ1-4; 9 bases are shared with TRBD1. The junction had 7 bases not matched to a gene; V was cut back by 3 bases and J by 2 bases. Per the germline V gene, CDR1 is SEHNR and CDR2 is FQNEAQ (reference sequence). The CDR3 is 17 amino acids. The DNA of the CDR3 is TGTGCCAGCAGCTTCGGAAACAGGGGGCAGACTAATGAAAAACTGTTTTTT. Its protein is CASSFGNRGQTNEKLFF.

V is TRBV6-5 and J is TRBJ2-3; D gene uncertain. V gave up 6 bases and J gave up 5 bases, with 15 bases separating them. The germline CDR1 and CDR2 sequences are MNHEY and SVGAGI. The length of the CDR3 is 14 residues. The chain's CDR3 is CASSYGNRKDTQYF. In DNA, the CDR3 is TGTGCCAGCAGCTATGGAAACCGGAAAGATACGCAGTATTTT.

The CDR3 here is CASSVGAGAANEKLFF. The CDR3, as DNA: TGTGCCAGCAGCGTAGGGGCGGGTGCAGCTAATGAAAAACTGTTTTTT. The chain uses TRBV9 and TRBJ1-4; D is ambiguous. CDR3 length equals 16 residues. V was clipped by 0 bases and J by 3 bases, with 12 bases between them. The germline CDR1 and CDR2 sequences are SGDLS and YYNGEE.

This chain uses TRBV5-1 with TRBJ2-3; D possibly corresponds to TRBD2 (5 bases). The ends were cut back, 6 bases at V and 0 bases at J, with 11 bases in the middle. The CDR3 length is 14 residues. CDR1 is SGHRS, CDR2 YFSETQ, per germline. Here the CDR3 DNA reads TGCGCCAGCATGACACCGGGAAGCACAGATACGCAGTATTTT. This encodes CASMTPGSTDTQYF.

Written as DNA, the CDR3 is TGTGCCAGCAGTGAGACAGGGAGATATGGCTACACCTTC. Protein product: CASSETGRYGYTF. The chain carries TRBV6-1 and TRBJ1-2; TRBD1 agrees at 7 bases. The V gene end was trimmed by 3 bases and the J gene end by 5 bases; junction bases not matched to a gene: 3. Germline V gene sequence: CDR1 MNHNS, CDR2 SASEGT. The CDR3 spans 13 residues.

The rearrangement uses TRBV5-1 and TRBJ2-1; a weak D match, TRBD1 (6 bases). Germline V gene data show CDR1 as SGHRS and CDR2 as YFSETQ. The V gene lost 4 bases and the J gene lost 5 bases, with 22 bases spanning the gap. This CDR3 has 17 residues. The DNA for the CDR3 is TGCGCCAGCAGCGTCGGGACATGGCGCCTCCAGGACAATGAGCAGTTCTTC. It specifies CASSVGTWRLQDNEQFF.

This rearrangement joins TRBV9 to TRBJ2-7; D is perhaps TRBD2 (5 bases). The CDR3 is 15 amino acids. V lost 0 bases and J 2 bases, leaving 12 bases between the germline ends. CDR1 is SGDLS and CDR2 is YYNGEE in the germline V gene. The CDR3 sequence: CASSVAPGETYEQYF. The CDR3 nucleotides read TGTGCCAGCAGCGTAGCCCCCGGGGAAACCTACGAGCAGTACTTC.

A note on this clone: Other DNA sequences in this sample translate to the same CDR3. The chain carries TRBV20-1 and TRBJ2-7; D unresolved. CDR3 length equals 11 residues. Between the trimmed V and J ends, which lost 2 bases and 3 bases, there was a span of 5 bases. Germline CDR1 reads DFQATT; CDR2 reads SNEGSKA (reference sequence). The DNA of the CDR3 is TGCAGTGCTAGACGCGGCTACGAGCAGTACTTC. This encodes CSARRGYEQYF.